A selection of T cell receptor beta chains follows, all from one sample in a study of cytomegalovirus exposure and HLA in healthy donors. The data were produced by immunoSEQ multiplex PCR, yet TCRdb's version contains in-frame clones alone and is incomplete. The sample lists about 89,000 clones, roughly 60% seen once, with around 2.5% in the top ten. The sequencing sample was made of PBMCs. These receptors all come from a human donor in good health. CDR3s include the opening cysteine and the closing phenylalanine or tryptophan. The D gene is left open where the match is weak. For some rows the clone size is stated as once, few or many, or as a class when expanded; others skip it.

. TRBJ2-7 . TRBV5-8 TGTGCCAGCAGCTTGGTCAGGGACGAGCAGTACTTC CASSLVRDEQYF
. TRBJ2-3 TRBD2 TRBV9 TGTGCCAGCAGCGTAGTAGCTAGCGGGGGGGGTACGCAGTATTTT CASSVVASGGGTQYF
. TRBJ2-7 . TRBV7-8 TGTGCCAGCAGCTTAGCGCTGGAGCAGACCTACGAGCAGTACTTC CASSLALEQTYEQYF
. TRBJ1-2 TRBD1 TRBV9 TGTGCCAGCAGCCCGGACAGGAACTATGGCTACACCTTC CASSPDRNYGYTF
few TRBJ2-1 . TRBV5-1 TGCGCCAGCAGCCCAGGGGTGGTATATCAGCAGTTCTTC CASSPGVVYQQFF
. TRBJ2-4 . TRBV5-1 TGCGCCAGCAGCTTGTTACAGGAAAACATTCAGTACTTC CASSLLQENIQYF
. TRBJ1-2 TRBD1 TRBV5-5 TGTGCCAGCATCCTGACAGGGGACTATGGCTACACCTTC CASILTGDYGYTF
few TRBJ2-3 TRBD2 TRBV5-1 TGCGCCAGCAGCTTGGAGGCTAGCGGGGGGGTAGTCGGTGTAAATACGCAGTATTTT CASSLEASGGVVGVNTQYF
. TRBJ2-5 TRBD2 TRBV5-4 TGTGCCAGCAGCATACCCGGGACTAGCAGTGAGACCCAGTACTTC CASSIPGTSSETQYF
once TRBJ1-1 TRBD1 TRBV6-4 TGTGCCAGCAGTCTCCTAACAGGGGAGAACACTGAAGCTTTCTTT CASSLLTGENTEAFF
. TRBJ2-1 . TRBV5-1 TGCGCCAGCAGTCAGGACTGGAACAATGAGCAGTTCTTC CASSQDWNNEQFF
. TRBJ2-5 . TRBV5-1 TGCGCCAGCAGCTTTCAGGGATCCCAAGAGACCCAGTACTTC CASSFQGSQETQYF
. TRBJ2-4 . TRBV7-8 TGTGCCAGCAGCTTAGAACAGAAAAACATTCAGTACTTC CASSLEQKNIQYF